One sample yielded the 20 T cell receptor beta chains listed below, sequenced in a study of cytomegalovirus exposure and HLA in healthy donors. Vbeta (60) and Jbeta (13) primers were used in the PCR. TCRdb's table, derived via immunoSEQ multiplex PCR, lists solely in-frame clones and lacks some. Of about 180,000 clones in the sample, over 60% are singletons; the top ten hold approximately 6%. The sample consisted of PBMCs. All receptors come from a man in his forties in good health and CMV-seropositive.

V is TRBV28 and J is TRBJ1-1, with 8 bases lining up with TRBD1. This CDR3 contains 15 residues. Per germline, CDR1 MDHEN and CDR2 SYDVKM. J gave up 0 bases and V 6 bases, and 6 bases lay outside the gene matches. DNA for the CDR3: TGTGCCAGCAGAGACAGGGGACTTATGAACACTGAAGCTTTCTTT. Protein product: CASRDRGLMNTEAFF.

The genes are TRBV5-1 and TRBJ1-1; a weak D match, TRBD1 (6 bases). CDR3 length equals 15 residues. Germline assignment: CDR1 SGHRS and CDR2 YFSETQ. V shed 0 bases and J shed 1 base, with 10 bases lying between them. CDR3 in amino acids: CASSLGVGANTEAFF. The CDR3 nucleotides read TGCGCCAGCAGCTTGGGGGTGGGGGCGAACACTGAAGCTTTCTTT.

This clone was seen a handful of times. V usage is TRBV27 and J usage is TRBJ2-1, with 9 bases identical to TRBD1. The ends lost 5 bases at V and 4 bases at J; junction bases unmatched: 6. Germline values: CDR1 MNHEY, CDR2 SMNVEV (reference sequence). This CDR3 region has 15 residues. The CDR3: CASSLPGQGYNEQFF. Here the CDR3 DNA reads TGTGCCAGCAGTCTCCCGGGACAGGGATACAATGAGCAGTTCTTC.

This sequence joins TRBV7-3 and TRBJ2-2; 8 nucleotides agree with TRBD1. The CDR3 consists of 15 residues. Looked up from germline, CDR1 is SGHTA and CDR2 is FQGTGA. V was clipped by 6 bases and J by 4 bases; unmatched bases: 7. The CDR3 nucleotides are TGTGCCAGCAGACAAGGACAGGGTCCCACCGGGGAGCTGTTTTTT. Protein product: CASRQGQGPTGELFF.

This clone appeared a few times. This chain links TRBV2 with TRBJ2-3, with 14 bases that match TRBD2. The CDR3 runs 16 residues. V gave up 4 bases and J gave up 5 bases; unmatched junction bases: 5. CDR1 SNHLY and CDR2 FYNNEI come from the germline V gene. DNA of the CDR3: TGTGCCAGCAGTGCCACGGGACTAGCGGGAGTAGATACGCAGTATTTT. Translated: CASSATGLAGVDTQYF.

The chain joins TRBV7-9 to TRBJ2-3; the match to TRBD1 covers 8 bases. V shed 5 bases, J shed 2 bases, and the junction held 15 bases outside the gene matches. CDR3 size: 18 residues. Germline V gene sequence: CDR1 SEHNR, CDR2 FQNEAQ (reference sequence). The CDR3, as DNA: TGTGCCAGCAGCCTCGGACAGGGACGGGGGTATATCACAGATACGCAGTATTTT. This gives the protein CASSLGQGRGYITDTQYF.

The rearrangement joins TRBV7-9 to TRBJ2-3; 9 nucleotides line up with TRBD2. Per the germline V gene, CDR1 is SEHNR and CDR2 is FQNEAQ (reference sequence). J was trimmed by 3 bases and V by 1 base; bases with no gene match: 8. CDR3 length equals 17 residues. Here the CDR3 DNA reads TGTGCCAGCAGCTTAGGGGTAAAGGCGGGAGGGACAGATACGCAGTATTTT. It encodes CASSLGVKAGGTDTQYF.

The chain joins TRBV30 to TRBJ2-3, with TRBD1 matching over 9 bases. The ends lost 3 bases at V and 2 bases at J; junction bases unmatched: 3. Germline values: CDR1 GTSNPN, CDR2 SVGIG (reference sequence). This CDR3 comprises 14 residues. The DNA for the CDR3 is TGTGCCTGGAGCCGGGACAGGGCCACAGATACGCAGTATTTT. This gives the protein CAWSRDRATDTQYF.

This chain connects TRBV2 to TRBJ1-2, with 10 nucleotides matching TRBD1. There are 13 residues in the CDR3. Germline V gene lookup returns CDR1 SNHLY and CDR2 FYNNEI. The trim removed 5 bases at V and 4 bases at J, leaving 1 base unmatched. CDR3 protein: CASSRTGGYGYTF. CDR3 nucleotides: TGTGCCAGCAGTAGGACAGGGGGCTATGGCTACACCTTC.

The chain is built from TRBV13 and TRBJ2-7, with 9 positions matching TRBD1. Germline loops: CDR1 PRHDT, CDR2 FYEKMQ (reference sequence). The CDR3 runs to 14 residues. J lost 7 bases, V lost 5 bases, and 9 bases had no gene match. The CDR3 DNA sequence: TGTGCCAGCAGCCCTCGACAGGGGGTGGGAGAGCAGTACTTC. Translation: CASSPRQGVGEQYF.

J is TRBJ1-2 and V is TRBV19; tentative D call: TRBD1 (5 bases). CDR1 and CDR2 from the germline V gene are LNHDA and SQIVND (reference sequence). V lost 5 bases and J lost 6, with 22 bases in between. The CDR3 spans 16 residues. The CDR3 is CASSPLGFRVFDGYTF. CDR3 coding DNA: TGTGCCAGTAGTCCCCTGGGTTTCAGGGTGTTCGATGGCTACACCTTC.

This clone occurred once. The chain employs TRBV7-9 and TRBJ2-7; TRBD1 is a possible D gene (5 bases). V was shortened by 3 bases and J by 2 bases, with 11 bases between the two germline ends. The CDR3 runs to 14 residues. Germline-derived CDR1 and CDR2 are SEHNR and FQNEAQ (reference sequence). CDR3 coding DNA: TGTGCCAGCAGCTTGAGAGACAGAGCCTACGAGCAGTACTTC. Its translation: CASSLRDRAYEQYF.

This rearrangement joins TRBV4-2 to TRBJ2-3; 7 bases agree with TRBD1. Per germline, CDR1 LGHNA and CDR2 YNFKEQ. The ends lost 4 bases at V and 2 bases at J; junction bases unmatched: 6. The CDR3 loop spans 15 amino acids. The CDR3 region is CASSLGTVYTDTQYF. For the CDR3, the DNA is TGTGCCAGCAGCCTAGGGACAGTTTACACAGATACGCAGTATTTT.

There are a few counts of this clone. This CDR3 reads CASRRQGFKQFF. CDR3 nucleotide sequence: TGTGCCAGCAGAAGACAGGGTTTTAAGCAGTTCTTC. This rearrangement joins TRBV6-1 to TRBJ2-1, with 7 bases matching TRBD1. Germline V gene sequence: CDR1 MNHNS, CDR2 SASEGT. This CDR3 is 12 amino acids long. The J segment lost 11 bases and the V segment lost 6 bases, leaving 7 bases of the junction unmatched.

The V gene is TRBV9, the J gene TRBJ1-1, with no clear D. CDR1 is SGDLS, CDR2 YYNGEE, per germline. This CDR3 spans 14 amino acids. V dropped 4 bases and J dropped 5 bases, with 15 bases sitting between them. CDR3 nucleotides: TGTGCCAGCAGCATCGACCCCTCGGGAACTGAAGCTTTCTTT. This encodes CASSIDPSGTEAFF.

The gene calls are TRBV5-1 and TRBJ2-7; a weak D match, TRBD1 (6 bases). This CDR3 comprises 15 residues. V was pared by 4 bases and J by 0 bases, with 14 bases between. Germline V gene sequence: CDR1 SGHRS, CDR2 YFSETQ. The chain's CDR3 is CASSLEQGPSYEQYF. In nucleotides, the CDR3 is TGCGCCAGCAGCCTCGAACAGGGCCCCTCCTACGAGCAGTACTTC. The full variable domain, rest sourced from reference TRBV5-1 and TRBJ2-7, is KAGVTQTPRYLIKTRGQQVTLSCSPISGHRSVSWYQQTPGQGLQFLFEYFSETQRNKGNFPGRFSGRQFSNSRSEMNVSTLELGDSALYLCASSLEQGPSYEQYFGPGTRLTVT.

The J gene is TRBJ2-7, the V gene TRBV29-1, with TRBD1 as a possible D gene (6 bases). Germline lookup yields CDR1 SQVTM and CDR2 ANQGSEA. The CDR3 covers 14 residues. Trimming left V 4 bases short and J 2 bases short, with 15 bases between. CDR3 protein: CSVAQQTGAYEQYF. The CDR3 DNA follows: TGCAGCGTTGCCCAGCAGACAGGAGCCTACGAGCAGTACTTC.

The chain is built from TRBV14 and TRBJ1-1, with D perhaps TRBD1 (6 bases). V was trimmed by 3 bases and J by 5 bases, leaving 10 bases between them. The CDR3 spans 13 residues. Germline V gene data show CDR1 as SGHDN and CDR2 as FVKESK. The CDR3 DNA reads TGTGCCAGCAGCCAGGGGCAGGGGACTGAAGCTTTCTTT. Its protein is CASSQGQGTEAFF. Variable domain in full (rest from reference TRBV14 and TRBJ1-1): EAGVTQFPSHSVIEKGQTVTLRCDPISGHDNLYWYRRVMGKEIKFLLHFVKESKQDESGMPNNRFLAERTGGTYSTLKVQPAELEDSGVYFCASSQGQGTEAFFGQGTRLTVV.

This chain links TRBV5-1 with TRBJ2-5; TRBD1 might be the D (6 bases). The DNA end is a closer match to TRBJ2-7, so the J assignment may be wrong. Germline assignment: CDR1 SGHRS and CDR2 YFSETQ. The CDR3 has 13 amino acids. This CDR3 reads CASSLFGQNEQYF. The CDR3 nucleotides read TGCGCCAGCAGCTTGTTTGGACAGAACGAGCAGTACTTC.

The rearrangement joins TRBV27 to TRBJ1-4; tentative D call: TRBD1 (5 bases). V lost 6 bases and J lost 6, with 14 bases in between. The CDR3 spans 14 residues. Germline V gives CDR1 MNHEY, CDR2 SMNVEV (reference sequence). CDR3 nucleotides: TGTGCCAGCAGCCTGGGGCGTGGTTATGAAAAACTGTTTTTT. It is translated as CASSLGRGYEKLFF.